This record looks at one T cell receptor (beta chain) sequence and its context. This sample is part of a study of monozygotic twins with inflammatory bowel disease. Skipping T cell sorting, the study isolated total RNA directly from whole blood. The germline CDR1 and CDR2 sequences are SNHLY and FYNNEI. The CDR3 runs 16 residues. TCRdb reworked the 5' RACE reads into one entry per CDR3 protein, no DNA. The table lists fewer than 350,000 distinct CDR3 sequences. Sequencing was done on a sample of blood. This receptor was identified in a human donor with ulcerative colitis or Crohn's disease, or a healthy co-twin of an affected twin (not recorded which). The rearrangement joins TRBV2 to TRBJ1-5; TCRdb selects TRBD1, and the lack of DNA leaves this call unchecked. The CDR3 reads CASSDALLGGNQPQHF.